This TCR beta chain was profiled in a study of T cells in Graves' hyperthyroidism and ophthalmopathy. Germline V lookup: CDR1 DFQATT, CDR2 SNEGSKA (reference sequence). Deletions cut 5 bases from V and 2 bases from J, with 13 bases between. The CDR3 extends over 14 amino acids. TCR beta CDR3 regions were amplified from RNA transcripts. HTBI primers were used for first-round RT-PCR of the TCR CDR3. TCRdb passed the multiplex PCR reads through MiXCR, listing each CDR3 protein once. Of some 300,000 distinct CDR3 sequences detected, roughly a fifth appear once; the ten largest clones hold under 45%. In this sample, this clonotype turned up many times.

Specimen: blood. This sequence joins TRBV20-1 and TRBJ1-5, with D maybe TRBD1 (5 bases). The sequence was obtained from a man between 45 and 60 years old with Graves' ophthalmopathy. CDR3 residues: CSAHQGWGNQPQHF. CDR3 nucleotide sequence: TGCAGTGCTCATCAGGGTTGGGGCAATCAGCCCCAGCATTTT.